Below are 2 T cell receptor beta chains sequenced from a single sample in a study of T cell changes during pregnancy in multiple sclerosis. Profiling relied on immunoSEQ multiplex PCR, and the TCRdb table lists in-frame clones only, not all of them. The profile covers approximately 60,000 clones, with about 91% appearing a single time and 0.2% taken by the ten largest. The sample here was CD4+ T cells from peripheral blood mononuclear cells, taken in the second trimester of pregnancy. These receptors originate from a female donor with multiple sclerosis, enrolled in a pregnancy study.

The V and J genes are TRBV5-1 and TRBJ2-5, with TRBD2 matching 15 bases. The CDR3 is made up of 17 amino acids. The germline V gene encodes CDR1 SGHRS and CDR2 YFSETQ. J lost 5 bases, V lost 0 bases, and 5 bases had no gene match. The CDR3 region is CASSLGTSGRAGETQYF. In nucleotides, the CDR3 is TGCGCCAGCAGCTTGGGGACTAGCGGGAGGGCCGGGGAGACCCAGTACTTC.

This clone was detected only a few times. J is TRBJ1-1 and V is TRBV19; D unresolved. V was shortened by 5 bases and J by 2 bases, with 9 bases between the two germline ends. The CDR3 is 13 amino acids. Per the germline V gene, CDR1 is LNHDA and CDR2 is SQIVND (reference sequence). CDR3 sequence (DNA): TGTGCCAGTAGTCCGACTGGTAACACTGAAGCTTTCTTT. It yields the protein CASSPTGNTEAFF.